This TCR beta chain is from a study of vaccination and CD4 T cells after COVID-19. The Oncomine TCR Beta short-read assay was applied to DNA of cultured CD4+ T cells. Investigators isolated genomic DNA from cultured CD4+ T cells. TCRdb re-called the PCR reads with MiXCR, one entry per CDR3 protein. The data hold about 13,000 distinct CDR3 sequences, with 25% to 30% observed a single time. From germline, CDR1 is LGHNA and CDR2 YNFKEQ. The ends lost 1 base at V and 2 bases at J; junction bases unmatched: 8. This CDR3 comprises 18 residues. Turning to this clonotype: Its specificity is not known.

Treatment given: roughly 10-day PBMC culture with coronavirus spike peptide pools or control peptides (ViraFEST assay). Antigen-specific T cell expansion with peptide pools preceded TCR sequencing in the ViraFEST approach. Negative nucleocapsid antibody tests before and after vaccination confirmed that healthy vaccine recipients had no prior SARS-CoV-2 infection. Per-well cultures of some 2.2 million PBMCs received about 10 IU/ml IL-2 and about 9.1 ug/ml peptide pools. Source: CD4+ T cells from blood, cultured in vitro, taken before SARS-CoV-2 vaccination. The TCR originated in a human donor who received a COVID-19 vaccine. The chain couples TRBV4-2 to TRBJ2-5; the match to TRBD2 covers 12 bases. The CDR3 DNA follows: TGTGCCAGCAGCCAAGGGAGATTCCTAGCGGGGGGGCAAGAGACCCAGTACTTC. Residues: CASSQGRFLAGGQETQYF.